This T cell receptor beta chain was retrieved from a study of cytomegalovirus exposure and HLA in healthy donors. The germline CDR1 and CDR2 sequences are LNHNV and YYDKDF (reference sequence). V lost 5 bases and J lost 7, with 14 bases in between. The CDR3 contains 14 residues. The PCR had 60 Vbeta and 13 Jbeta primers. Method: immunoSEQ multiplex PCR; TCRdb's copy keeps in-frame clones and lacks some. The data contain over 150,000 clones, around four fifths of them singletons. The sequenced material came from PBMCs. The clonotype originates from a woman in her forties or fifties in good health and CMV-seropositive. The rearrangement links TRBV15 to TRBJ1-4; D ambiguous. DNA for the CDR3: TGTGCCACCAGCGGAAAACTTTACAGTGAAAAACTGTTTTTT. Its protein is CATSGKLYSEKLFF.